This T cell receptor beta chain was recorded in a study of blood T cell repertoires in COVID-19. TCRdb's table, derived via immunoSEQ multiplex PCR, lists solely in-frame clones and lacks some. The table lists under 95,000 clones, around 80% of them singletons. The sample consisted of peripheral blood. This receptor was taken from a man aged 50 to 60 with acute or convalescent COVID-19.

The CDR3 loop is CASSYQGASSNQPQHF. The CDR3 bases are TGTGCCAGCAGTTACCAGGGGGCCAGCAGCAATCAGCCCCAGCATTTT. The chain is built from TRBV6-2 or TRBV6-3 and TRBJ1-5; 8 bases align to TRBD1. Germline V gene lookup returns CDR1 MNHEY and CDR2 SVGEGT. V lost 2 bases, J lost 1 base, and 4 bases stayed unmatched. This CDR3 spans 16 amino acids.